The TCR beta chain under discussion was sequenced for a study of blood T cell repertoires in COVID-19. Study context: Acute-phase and convalescent COVID-19 samples originated in the United States, Italy and Spain.

Trimming shortened V by 3 bases and J by 7 bases, and 12 bases separated the two germline ends. The CDR3 length is 14 residues. The V gene's germline CDR1 is LNHNV and CDR2 YYDKDF (reference sequence). TCRdb keeps only in-frame clones here, not all; method: immunoSEQ multiplex PCR. Here the sample spans about 26,000 clones, roughly nine tenths being singletons. The V and J genes are TRBV15 and TRBJ1-4, with D tentatively TRBD1 (5 bases). Sequenced: peripheral blood. The origin of this receptor is a human donor in a cohort sampled during active COVID-19. CDR3 residues: CATSSEGRGEKLFF. The CDR3 nucleotides are TGTGCCACCAGCAGTGAAGGGAGGGGTGAAAAACTGTTTTTT.